The source of this T cell receptor (beta chain) is a study of regulatory T cells in long-lasting Graves disease. Study in general: Graves' patients diagnosed newly had used antithyroid drugs under 3 months.

Time point of the sample: newly diagnosed GD, antithyroid drugs for less than 3 months. Researchers made the TCR library from RNA that was extracted from PBMCs. This clonotype was seen repeatedly, ten times or more. Assembly of TCR beta libraries relied on iRepertoire HTBI primers together with Arm-PCR of CDR3 regions. TCRdb passed the multiplex PCR reads through MiXCR, listing each CDR3 protein once. In the table there are 390,000 or so distinct CDR3 sequences, 12% of which are singletons. These data were likewise used in another study, on T cells in Graves' hyperthyroidism and ophthalmopathy. From that second work: The model predicted ophthalmopathy a median about 6.6 months before onset.

The input for sequencing was peripheral blood mononuclear cells (PBMCs), taken at new diagnosis, from a patient treated with antithyroid drugs. The sequence was collected from a woman aged 18-29 years with Graves disease.

The CDR3 region is CASSANQGLQETQYF. CDR3 sequence (DNA): TGTGCCAGCAGTGCTAATCAGGGACTGCAAGAGACCCAGTACTTC. The chain joins TRBV12-3 or TRBV12-4 to TRBJ2-5, with TRBD2 as a possible D gene (6 bases). V dropped 5 bases and J dropped 2 bases, with 15 bases sitting between them. The CDR3 loop spans 15 amino acids.